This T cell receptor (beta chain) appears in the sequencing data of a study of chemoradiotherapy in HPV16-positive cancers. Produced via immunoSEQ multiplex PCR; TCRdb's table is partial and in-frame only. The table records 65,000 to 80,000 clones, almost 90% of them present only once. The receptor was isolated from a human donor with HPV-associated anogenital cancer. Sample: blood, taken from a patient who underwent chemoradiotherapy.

CDR3 nucleotide sequence: TGTGCCAGCATCGGAAGGGACAATGAGCAGTTCTTC. Translation: CASIGRDNEQFF. The chain is built from TRBV6-5 and TRBJ2-1; unclear D gene. Trimming took 7 bases from V and 5 from J, leaving 9 bases between them. CDR3 size: 12 residues. The germline V gene encodes CDR1 MNHEY and CDR2 SVGAGI.